Each of the 8 T cell receptor beta chains below was sequenced from the same sample in a study of CD8 T cells in ankylosing spondylitis. TCRdb analysed the 5' RACE reads with MiXCR anew, one entry per CDR3 protein. The data hold around 340,000 distinct CDR3 sequences, with roughly 20% observed a single time. Input material: blood, either unsorted or a sorted T cell fraction (not recorded which). These receptors were obtained from a male donor with ankylosing spondylitis or in good health (not recorded which).

This clonotype was detected ten times or more. The V call is TRBV7-2, the J call TRBJ2-7; maybe TRBD2 (7 bases). Germline CDR1 SGHTA, CDR2 FQGNSA. There are 14 residues in the CDR3. V dropped 1 base and J dropped 2 bases, with 9 bases sitting between them. The CDR3 DNA sequence: TGTGCCAGCAGCTTAGGGGGGGGCCCCTACGAGCAGTACTTC. Translating it yields CASSLGGGPYEQYF.

This clonotype came up a few times. CDR3 protein: CASSGGTAISTDTQYF. The CDR3, as DNA: TGTGCCAGCAGTGGGGGGACAGCAATTAGCACAGATACGCAGTATTTT. The chain joins TRBV25-1 to TRBJ2-3, with 7 bases aligning to TRBD1. Germline CDR1 is MGHDK and CDR2 is SYGVNS. The CDR3 covers 16 residues. Germline trimming cut 4 bases from V and 0 bases from J; bases unmatched to any gene: 7.

This clonotype was observed a handful of times. The chain has TRBV24-1 and TRBJ2-2, with a possible D match to TRBD2 (5 bases). CDR1 and CDR2 from the germline V gene are KGHDR and SFDVKD. V shed 3 bases and J shed 1 base, with 8 bases lying between them. This CDR3 spans 15 amino acids. CDR3 DNA sequence: TGTGCCACCAGTGATCCGGACTTGAACACCGGGGAGCTGTTTTTT. This encodes CATSDPDLNTGELFF.

A few counts support this clonotype. The J gene is TRBJ2-3, the V gene TRBV12-3 or TRBV12-4, with D tentatively TRBD2 (5 bases). Between the trimmed V and J ends, which lost 8 bases and 3 bases, there was a span of 15 bases. This CDR3 region has 14 residues. CDR3 DNA sequence: TGTGCCAGCGTTGCGGCGGGTCAGACAGATACGCAGTATTTT. This sequence encodes CASVAAGQTDTQYF.

The chain carries TRBV27 and TRBJ2-7; 8 nucleotides line up with TRBD2. Per germline, CDR1 MNHEY and CDR2 SMNVEV (reference sequence). The trim removed 2 bases at V and 6 bases at J, leaving 6 bases unmatched. This CDR3 has 14 amino acids. This CDR3 is CASSLGGGPLEQYF. The CDR3 DNA reads TGTGCCAGCAGTTTAGGCGGGGGGCCCCTCGAGCAGTACTTC.

This clonotype appeared a few times. The rearrangement uses TRBV12-3 or TRBV12-4 and TRBJ2-3; TRBD1 matches 8 bases. V gave up 6 bases and J gave up 4 bases; unmatched junction bases: 9. The CDR3 consists of 15 residues. In DNA, the CDR3 is TGTGCCAGCAGCCCTCGGACAGGGCGGTCAGATACGCAGTATTTT. Protein product: CASSPRTGRSDTQYF.

The chain employs TRBV18 and TRBJ2-3; weak D call: TRBD1 (6 bases). The CDR3 sequence is 15 residues long. Germline V gives CDR1 KGHSH, CDR2 LQKENI. V gave up 1 base and J gave up 0 bases, with 8 bases separating them. The CDR3 nucleotides read TGTGCCAGCTCACCACTGGACAGTAGCACAGATACGCAGTATTTT. Protein product: CASSPLDSSTDTQYF.

The chain combines TRBV29-1 with TRBJ2-5; weak D call: TRBD1 (5 bases). The germline gives CDR1 SQVTM, CDR2 ANQGSEA. The CDR3 extends over 13 amino acids. The ends were cut back, 3 bases at V and 2 bases at J, with 10 bases in the middle. Here the CDR3 DNA reads TGCAGCGTTGAGGGGCCAGAACAAGAGACCCAGTACTTC. Translated, it gives CSVEGPEQETQYF.